Listed here are 14 T cell receptor beta chains from one sample, sequenced in a study of blood T cell repertoires in COVID-19. Sequenced by immunoSEQ multiplex PCR; TCRdb stores in-frame clones only, minus some. The sample carries some 190,000 clones, around 80% recorded once. Input material: PBMCs or T cells enriched from blood (not recorded which). These receptors all stem from a man aged 25 to 40 with acute COVID-19.

V and J are TRBV25-1 and TRBJ2-1, with a possible D match to TRBD1 (5 bases). The CDR3 length is 13 residues. V lost 3 bases, J lost 5 bases, and 8 bases lay in between. CDR1 and CDR2 (germline): MGHDK, SYGVNS. The CDR3 coding sequence is TGTGCCAGCAGTGAGGGGCTCCACAATGAGCAGTTCTTC. It yields the protein CASSEGLHNEQFF.

The rearrangement joins TRBV5-5 to TRBJ1-2, with 9 bases identical to TRBD1. J was trimmed by 5 bases and V by 0 bases; bases with no gene match: 2. The CDR3 loop spans 14 amino acids. The germline V gene encodes CDR1 SGHKS and CDR2 YYEKEE (reference sequence). CDR3 region: CASSLGTGDYGYTF. The CDR3 coding sequence is TGTGCCAGCAGCTTGGGGACAGGGGATTATGGCTACACCTTC. Full variable domain (rest looked up from reference TRBV5-5 and TRBJ1-2): DAGVTQSPTHLIKTRGQQVTLRCSPISGHKSVSWYQQVLGQGPQFIFQYYEKEERGRGNFPDRFSARQFPNYSSELNVNALLLGDSALYLCASSLGTGDYGYTFGSGTRLTVV.

V usage is TRBV10-2 and J usage is TRBJ2-7, with D perhaps matching TRBD1 (6 bases). Germline CDR1 reads WSHSY; CDR2 reads SAAADI. The CDR3 totals 15 residues. The ends were cut back, 6 bases at V and 0 bases at J, with 15 bases in the middle. CDR3 nucleotides: TGCGCCAGCAGACCCGACAGGCTGAGCTCCTACGAGCAGTACTTC. It codes for CASRPDRLSSYEQYF.

CDR3 DNA sequence: TGTGCCAGCAGCCAAGATATCCCTAGCGGGGGGAGGTCCTACAATGAGCAGTTCTTC. It is translated as CASSQDIPSGGRSYNEQFF. The chain is built from TRBV14 and TRBJ2-1, with 11 bases that match TRBD2. Germline V gives CDR1 SGHDN, CDR2 FVKESK. V shed 0 bases, J shed 1 base, and the junction held 8 bases outside the gene matches. This CDR3 has 19 residues.

The chain couples TRBV3-1 (or the pseudogene TRBV3-2) to TRBJ2-1; tentatively, D is TRBD2 (5 bases). Deletions cut 2 bases from V and 8 bases from J, with 10 bases between. The CDR3 has 13 residues. The germline gives CDR1 LGHDT, CDR2 YNNKEL (reference sequence). The CDR3 DNA reads TGTGCCAGCAGCCAAAGGGAGTTGGATGAGCAGTTCTTC. It specifies CASSQRELDEQFF.

The rearrangement links TRBV5-1 to TRBJ2-5, with TRBD2 matching 13 bases. Germline-derived CDR1 and CDR2 are SGHRS and YFSETQ. This CDR3 region has 17 residues. With 2 bases clipped from V and 1 base from J, the junction kept 5 bases outside the gene matches. This CDR3 reads CASSFGGLAGIQETQYF. The CDR3, as DNA: TGCGCCAGCAGCTTCGGGGGACTAGCGGGGATCCAAGAGACCCAGTACTTC.

The rearrangement joins TRBV29-1 to TRBJ1-1; D may be TRBD1 (5 bases). The CDR3 covers 11 residues. CDR1 and CDR2 (germline): SQVTM, ANQGSEA. Trimming removed 7 bases from V and 4 bases from J, with 10 bases in between. The DNA of the CDR3 is TGCAGCGCACGGAGGGGCACTGAAGCTTTCTTT. This codes for CSARRGTEAFF.

This clone was observed a few times. This rearrangement joins TRBV19 to TRBJ1-5; 8 bases map to TRBD1. Unmatched junction bases numbered 3, after V lost 5 bases and J lost 3 bases. This CDR3 has 14 residues. Germline values: CDR1 LNHDA, CDR2 SQIVND (reference sequence). CDR3 residues: CASSRDRNNQPQHF. CDR3 DNA sequence: TGTGCCAGTAGTCGGGACAGGAACAATCAGCCCCAGCATTTT.

The rearrangement links TRBV7-9 to TRBJ2-2, with D possibly matching TRBD2 (5 bases). Looked up from germline, CDR1 is SEHNR and CDR2 is FQNEAQ (reference sequence). The CDR3 sequence is 13 residues long. Trimming took off 2 bases at V and 9 bases at J, with 10 bases between the two ends. CDR3 coding DNA: TGTGCCAGCAGCTTATTAGGCGGGCGGGAGCTGTTTTTT. Translation: CASSLLGGRELFF.

Only one count was recorded for this clone. The chain employs TRBV18 and TRBJ1-3; 8 nucleotides match TRBD1. CDR3 size: 16 residues. The V gene end was trimmed by 6 bases and the J gene end by 10 bases; junction bases not matched to a gene: 17. Germline assignment: CDR1 KGHSH and CDR2 LQKENI. CDR3 nucleotide sequence: TGTGCCAGCTCTCGCCCAGGGGGCGTAGAGTTCAAGACCATATATTTT. This sequence encodes CASSRPGGVEFKTIYF.

The CDR3 loop is CASSSAGQRYGYTF. The DNA of the CDR3 is TGTGCCAGCAGTTCCGCGGGACAGCGCTATGGCTACACCTTC. This rearrangement joins TRBV27 to TRBJ1-2; TRBD1 matches at 7 bases. With V trimmed by 4 bases and J by 4 bases, 6 bases remained unmatched. Germline CDR1 and CDR2: MNHEY and SMNVEV (reference sequence). The CDR3 contains 14 residues.

The chain carries TRBV3-1 (or the pseudogene TRBV3-2) and TRBJ2-3; D is unclear. Trimming pared 1 base from V and 3 bases from J, leaving 8 bases between. Germline V lookup: CDR1 LGHDT, CDR2 YNNKEL (reference sequence). This CDR3 contains 14 residues. This CDR3 is CASSQGTVTDTQYF. CDR3 bases: TGTGCCAGCAGCCAAGGCACAGTTACAGATACGCAGTATTTT.

This clone appeared a single time. The rearrangement links TRBV15 to TRBJ1-1; unclear D gene. Germline V gene data show CDR1 as LNHNV and CDR2 as YYDKDF (reference sequence). V lost 3 bases, J lost 4 bases, and 6 bases lay in between. The CDR3 has 12 amino acids. The CDR3 DNA follows: TGTGCCACCAGCAGCGCAGGCACTGAAGCTTTCTTT. Amino acid sequence: CATSSAGTEAFF.

The chain employs TRBV12-5 and TRBJ1-6; D unclear. CDR3 length: 13 residues. Trimming took 1 base from V and 13 from J, leaving 11 bases between them. Germline values: CDR1 LGHNT, CDR2 FRNRAP. This CDR3 is CASGLGAPAPLHF. CDR3 DNA sequence: TGTGCTAGTGGTTTGGGGGCCCCAGCCCCCCTCCACTTT.